This note documents a single T cell receptor (beta chain) sequence. These data originate in a study of blood T cells in healthy people across ages. Then a second PCR, running roughly 6 to 11 cycles, was carried out with a sample-barcoded 5' primer and a J-beta primer mix. Researchers report that a template-switch adaptor with 12 random nucleotides tagged each cDNA molecule. There were at least 2.5 million CDR3-containing paired-end reads obtained from each sample. TCRdb reprocessed the 5' RACE reads with MiXCR, giving one entry per CDR3 protein. The sample holds hundreds of thousands of distinct CDR3 sequences, more than 25% seen once. J lost 5 bases, V lost 6 bases, and 6 bases had no gene match. This CDR3 is 14 amino acids long.

The chain carries TRBV12-3 or TRBV12-4 and TRBJ1-1; 10 bases match TRBD1. The specimen was blood. The clonotype was recovered from a woman aged 80 or over in good health. CDR3 protein: CASRETGGRTEAFF. Written as DNA, the CDR3 is TGTGCCAGCAGAGAGACAGGGGGCAGGACTGAAGCTTTCTTT.